The 18 T cell receptor beta chains below all came from one sample that was sequenced in a study of CD8 T cells in Susac syndrome. Random hexamers were used to reverse transcribe roughly 0.45 to 1 ug of RNA. From the immunoSEQ multiplex PCR reads, TCRdb called clonotypes with MiXCR, one entry per CDR3 protein. The data hold 150,000 to 200,000 distinct CDR3 sequences, with roughly 95% observed a single time. What was sequenced was CD4+ T cells from PBMCs. The receptor source for this set is a human donor with multiple sclerosis.

The chain couples TRBV7-6 to TRBJ1-6; 7 bases match TRBD1. Germline CDR1 and CDR2: SGHVS and FNYEAQ. V gave up 5 bases and J gave up 13 bases; unmatched junction bases: 11. The CDR3 consists of 14 residues. The DNA for the CDR3 is TGTGCCAGCAGCGCCCTCCAGACAGGGACTCCCCTCCACTTT. This translates into CASSALQTGTPLHF.

The V gene is TRBV9, the J gene TRBJ2-7; 7 bases agree with TRBD2. Germline V CDR1 and CDR2: SGDLS, YYNGEE. Trimming removed 3 bases from V and 4 bases from J; junction bases left unmatched: 13. The CDR3 totals 16 residues. Here the CDR3 DNA reads TGTGCCAGCAGCGCGGACGCTTTCGGGGGGTTTTACGAGCAGTACTTC. Translation: CASSADAFGGFYEQYF.

The V and J genes are TRBV5-1 and TRBJ2-7; D is possibly TRBD1 (5 bases). V was pared by 4 bases and J by 3 bases, with 11 bases between. This CDR3 is 13 amino acids long. The germline V gene encodes CDR1 SGHRS and CDR2 YFSETQ. CDR3 in amino acids: CASSTDRDYEQYF. CDR3 nucleotide sequence: TGCGCCAGCAGCACCGACAGAGACTACGAGCAGTACTTC.

The J gene is TRBJ2-7, the V gene TRBV29-1, with 10 nucleotides matching TRBD2. The CDR3 totals 14 residues. Losses at the gene ends were 7 bases for V and 0 bases for J; bases not matched to a gene: 6. The germline V gene encodes CDR1 SQVTM and CDR2 ANQGSEA. The CDR3 loop is CSAASGGVSYEQYF. DNA of the CDR3: TGCAGCGCTGCAAGCGGGGGGGTCTCCTACGAGCAGTACTTC.

The rearrangement uses TRBV5-4 and TRBJ1-2; D might be TRBD1 (5 bases). CDR3 length equals 16 residues. V dropped 4 bases and J dropped 3 bases, with 19 bases sitting between them. In germline, CDR1 is SGHNT, CDR2 YYREEE (reference sequence). In nucleotides, the CDR3 is TGTGCCAGCAGCCCCGGCAGGGTAGGGGATGACTATGGCTACACCTTC. Its translation: CASSPGRVGDDYGYTF.

The chain has TRBV12-3 or TRBV12-4 and TRBJ2-1; 7 bases align to TRBD2. Losses at the gene ends were 3 bases for V and 8 bases for J; bases not matched to a gene: 4. The CDR3 sequence is 13 residues long. The CDR3 sequence: CASSLGGVHEQFF. For the CDR3, the DNA is TGTGCCAGCAGTTTGGGAGGGGTACATGAGCAGTTCTTC.

The V gene is TRBV12-5, the J gene TRBJ2-7; D gene unclear. V dropped 1 base and J dropped 6 bases, with 10 bases sitting between them. Germline V gene data show CDR1 as LGHNT and CDR2 as FRNRAP. This CDR3 contains 13 residues. The DNA for the CDR3 is TGTGCTAGTGGTTTGGCCCCGAACCTCGAGCAGTACTTC. Translated, it gives CASGLAPNLEQYF.

The chain joins TRBV7-9 to TRBJ2-3; D unclear. The germline CDR1 and CDR2 sequences are SEHNR and FQNEAQ (reference sequence). This CDR3 has 11 residues. V was cut by 7 bases and J by 2 bases, with 4 bases left in between. DNA of the CDR3: TGTGCCAGCACCGTCACAGATACGCAGTATTTT. This gives the protein CASTVTDTQYF.

This clonotype showed up just once. The J gene is TRBJ2-1, the V gene TRBV5-4; 9 nucleotides line up with TRBD2. Germline assignment: CDR1 SGHNT and CDR2 YYREEE (reference sequence). Germline trimming cut 2 bases from V and 0 bases from J; bases unmatched to any gene: 9. This CDR3 is 18 amino acids long. In DNA, the CDR3 is TGTGCCAGCAGCTTAGCGGGGGGTCCTTCGAGCTCCTACAATGAGCAGTTCTTC. It is translated as CASSLAGGPSSSYNEQFF.

The chain recombines TRBV10-3 with TRBJ2-5; D is undetermined. This CDR3 comprises 11 residues. The ends were cut back, 10 bases at V and 4 bases at J, with 10 bases in the middle. Germline CDR1 ENHRY, CDR2 SYGVKD. In nucleotides, the CDR3 is TGTGCCACCCGAACCGGAGAGACCCAGTACTTC. Its translation is CATRTGETQYF.

This chain connects TRBV3-1 to TRBJ2-1; TRBD2 matches at 7 bases. The J segment lost 4 bases and the V segment lost 2 bases, leaving 8 bases of the junction unmatched. The CDR3 is 16 residues long. The germline gives CDR1 LGHDT, CDR2 YNNKEL (reference sequence). DNA of the CDR3: TGTGCCAGCAGCCAATCTGCAGCGGGGTTATACAATGAGCAGTTCTTC. The encoded protein is CASSQSAAGLYNEQFF.

The chain couples TRBV20-1 to TRBJ2-1; 11 nucleotides line up with TRBD2. The CDR3 extends over 17 amino acids. V lost 2 bases, J lost 5 bases, and 11 bases stayed unmatched. CDR1 DFQATT and CDR2 SNEGSKA come from the germline V gene (reference sequence). The CDR3 is CSARRVVTSGAHNEQFF. CDR3 coding DNA: TGCAGTGCTAGACGTGTCGTGACTAGCGGGGCCCACAATGAGCAGTTCTTC.

The chain has TRBV20-1 and TRBJ2-2; a weak D match, TRBD2 (6 bases). V was shortened by 0 bases and J by 7 bases, with 15 bases between the two germline ends. This CDR3 has 15 residues. Germline V gene data show CDR1 as DFQATT and CDR2 as SNEGSKA (reference sequence). CDR3 sequence: CSARDLRGMSGELFF. The CDR3 nucleotides read TGCAGTGCTAGAGATCTCCGGGGGATGAGCGGGGAGCTGTTTTTT.

The chain carries TRBV6-2 or TRBV6-3 and TRBJ2-7, with TRBD1 matching 10 bases. The V segment lost 5 bases and the J segment 5 bases; nucleotides outside the gene matches: 9. Germline V gene lookup returns CDR1 MNHEY and CDR2 SVGEGT. The CDR3 is made up of 15 amino acids. CDR3 DNA sequence: TGTGCCAGCAGTGCACTCGGGACAGGGGTCGACGAGCAGTACTTC. Its translation: CASSALGTGVDEQYF.

The chain carries TRBV20-1 and TRBJ2-7; the D is unclear. Germline V gives CDR1 DFQATT, CDR2 SNEGSKA (reference sequence). Between the trimmed V and J ends, which lost 3 bases and 2 bases, there was a span of 20 bases. The CDR3 spans 16 residues. CDR3 sequence (DNA): TGCAGTGCTAGCTTAAGTACGACCATCGGAGCCTACGAGCAGTACTTC. It codes for CSASLSTTIGAYEQYF.

The chain combines TRBV19 with TRBJ2-5; D is unclear. Trimming took off 6 bases at V and 0 bases at J, with 11 bases between the two ends. Germline loops: CDR1 LNHDA, CDR2 SQIVND (reference sequence). The CDR3 loop spans 14 amino acids. CDR3 protein: CASRVTEYQETQYF. CDR3 DNA sequence: TGTGCCAGTAGAGTCACAGAGTACCAAGAGACCCAGTACTTC.

The chain couples TRBV5-4 to TRBJ2-5; a possible D gene is TRBD1 (6 bases). The CDR3 runs 15 residues. V was clipped by 3 bases and J by 2 bases, with 14 bases between them. Germline V gene lookup returns CDR1 SGHNT and CDR2 YYREEE (reference sequence). In nucleotides, the CDR3 is TGTGCCAGCAGCTCGAAGACAGGACGACAAGAGACCCAGTACTTC. Translated, it gives CASSSKTGRQETQYF. Drawing the rest from reference TRBV5-4 and TRBJ2-5, the complete variable domain is ETGVTQSPTHLIKTRGQQVTLRCSSQSGHNTVSWYQQALGQGPQFIFQYYREEENGRGNFPPRFSGLQFPNYSSELNVNALELDDSALYLCASSSKTGRQETQYFGPGTRLLVL.

The gene calls are TRBV20-1 and TRBJ2-7; TRBD1 is a possible D gene (6 bases). There are 13 residues in the CDR3. Trimming took 5 bases from V and 6 from J, leaving 17 bases between them. Germline CDR1 DFQATT, CDR2 SNEGSKA (reference sequence). The CDR3 reads CSAQSPQGREQYF. CDR3 in DNA: TGCAGTGCTCAGTCCCCGCAGGGGCGCGAGCAGTACTTC.